The 30 T cell receptor beta chains below all came from one sample that was sequenced in a study of OX40 agonist ivuxolimab in advanced cancers. Libraries were prepared by immunoSEQ multiplex PCR; TCRdb keeps only in-frame clonotypes and omits some of them. The table shows about 58,000 clones, with roughly three quarters occurring only once. Sequenced material: CD4+ or CD8+ T cells sorted from blood, taken in a trial of the OX40 agonist ivuxolimab. The receptors shown here come from an adult with an advanced solid tumor such as melanoma, head and neck, liver or kidney cancer.

The chain recombines TRBV5-4 with TRBJ1-2; D ambiguous. This CDR3 has 12 residues. From germline, CDR1 is SGHNT and CDR2 YYREEE (reference sequence). V was clipped by 4 bases and J by 5 bases, with 9 bases between them. The CDR3 bases are TGTGCCAGCAGCCCTCGGGGTTATGGCTACACCTTC. This codes for CASSPRGYGYTF.

V gene TRBV5-1 combines with J gene TRBJ2-5, with 7 bases fitting TRBD2. Trimming at V came to 4 bases and at J to 0 bases, leaving 9 bases not matched to a gene. Germline V lookup: CDR1 SGHRS, CDR2 YFSETQ. The CDR3 runs to 16 residues. The CDR3 loop reads CASSPERGGYQETQYF. CDR3 coding DNA: TGCGCCAGCAGCCCAGAGCGGGGCGGTTACCAAGAGACCCAGTACTTC.

This rearrangement joins TRBV5-8 to TRBJ2-7; D gene unclear. The germline V gene encodes CDR1 SGHTS and CDR2 YDEGEE. The ends were cut back, 1 base at V and 9 bases at J, with 14 bases in the middle. The CDR3 extends over 13 amino acids. Here the CDR3 reads CASSLMGLDGQYF. The CDR3 DNA follows: TGTGCCAGCAGCTTGATGGGGTTGGACGGGCAGTACTTC.

The chain links TRBV4-1 to TRBJ2-1; 11 nucleotides line up with TRBD2. The CDR3 is made up of 16 amino acids. J was trimmed by 6 bases and V by 1 base; bases with no gene match: 5. Germline V gene data show CDR1 as MGHRA and CDR2 as YSYEKL. The DNA for the CDR3 is TGCGCCAGCAGCCAAGTTGGTAGCGGGGGGGCCAATGAGCAGTTCTTC. Protein sequence: CASSQVGSGGANEQFF.

V and J are TRBV5-1 and TRBJ2-3; the match to TRBD1 covers 7 bases. Germline V gene sequence: CDR1 SGHRS, CDR2 YFSETQ. J gave up 4 bases and V 6 bases, and 2 bases lay outside the gene matches. The CDR3 has 12 amino acids. In nucleotides, the CDR3 is TGCGCCAGCACCCAGGGGGCAGATACGCAGTATTTT. Its translation: CASTQGADTQYF.

The chain links TRBV18 to TRBJ1-2; 8 nucleotides line up with TRBD1. The CDR3 is made up of 18 amino acids. Per the germline V gene, CDR1 is KGHSH and CDR2 is LQKENI. The J segment lost 4 bases and the V segment lost 6 bases, leaving 19 bases of the junction unmatched. CDR3 DNA sequence: TGTGCCAGCTCTTCCGAGGGGACAGGACACTCACTAGGCTATGGCTACACCTTC. Protein: CASSSEGTGHSLGYGYTF.

The chain recombines TRBV7-6 with TRBJ2-5, with TRBD2 matching 16 bases. With V trimmed by 5 bases and J by 5 bases, 11 bases remained unmatched. The CDR3 is 18 residues long. The germline V gene has CDR1 SGHVS and CDR2 FNYEAQ. CDR3 nucleotide sequence: TGTGCCAGCAGCCTCTCCGGGACTAGCGGGGGGGCCGGGGAGACCCAGTACTTC. The encoded protein is CASSLSGTSGGAGETQYF.

This sequence joins TRBV10-3 and TRBJ2-2, with 9 bases matching TRBD2. The CDR3 is 18 amino acids. V gave up 0 bases and J gave up 6 bases; unmatched junction bases: 11. Germline values: CDR1 ENHRY, CDR2 SYGVKD. CDR3 DNA sequence: TGTGCCATCAGTGAGTCGATCGCGGGAGGGCCCTCGGCCGGGGAGCTGTTTTTT. This translates into CAISESIAGGPSAGELFF.

V is TRBV21-1 and J is TRBJ2-7. TRBV21-1 is recorded as a pseudogene. There are 15 residues in the CDR3. CDR3 bases: TGTGCCAGCAGCAATTGGGGCAGGGGGGGGTACGAGCAGTACTTC. Translating gives CASSNWGRGGYEQYF.

The gene calls are TRBV6-1 and TRBJ2-2, with 14 bases that match TRBD2. The V segment lost 3 bases and the J segment 7 bases; nucleotides outside the gene matches: 4. The CDR3 totals 16 residues. The germline gives CDR1 MNHNS, CDR2 SASEGT. Written as DNA, the CDR3 is TGTGCCAGCAGTGAGACTAGCGGGAGGGCAAACGGGGAGCTGTTTTTT. Its translation: CASSETSGRANGELFF.

The rearrangement uses TRBV6-5 and TRBJ2-3; TRBD1 aligns across 9 bases. V trimming: 8 bases; J trimming: 4 bases; junction bases outside the gene matches: 10. This CDR3 contains 15 residues. The V gene's germline CDR1 is MNHEY and CDR2 SVGAGI. As DNA, the CDR3 is TGTGCCAGCCGATACAACAGGGGGCTCGCAGATACGCAGTATTTT. It encodes CASRYNRGLADTQYF.

This clone was found once. V is TRBV6-1 and J is TRBJ2-5; no reliable D call. V was clipped by 2 bases and J by 5 bases, with 9 bases between them. From germline, CDR1 is MNHNS and CDR2 SASEGT. There are 13 residues in the CDR3. The CDR3, as DNA: TGTGCCAGCAGTGAAAGGCCTTGGGAGACCCAGTACTTC. This sequence encodes CASSERPWETQYF.

The chain has TRBV30 and TRBJ1-6; D not resolved. The germline CDR1 and CDR2 sequences are GTSNPN and SVGIG (reference sequence). CDR3 length: 12 amino acids. The germline V and J ends were trimmed by 2 bases and 11 bases, with 10 bases remaining between them. The CDR3 is CAWSPAVPPLHF. The DNA of the CDR3 is TGTGCCTGGAGTCCCGCGGTGCCACCCCTCCACTTT. Full variable domain (rest looked up from reference TRBV30 and TRBJ1-6): SQTIHQWPATLVQPVGSPLSLECTVEGTSNPNLYWYRQAAGRGLQLLFYSVGIGQISSEVPQNLSASRPQDRQFILSSKKLLLSDSGFYLCAWSPAVPPLHFGNGTRLTVT.

The sample holds one count of this clone. The CDR3, as DNA: TGTGCCAGCAGCTTATCAGGGGTTACCGGGGAGCTGTTTTTT. Its protein is CASSLSGVTGELFF. This chain connects TRBV7-9 to TRBJ2-2; D possibly corresponds to TRBD1 (6 bases). The CDR3 loop spans 14 amino acids. The germline V gene encodes CDR1 SEHNR and CDR2 FQNEAQ (reference sequence). Between the trimmed V and J ends, which lost 2 bases and 5 bases, there was a span of 9 bases.

The chain employs TRBV21-1 and TRBJ2-5; TRBD2 is taken as the D call from the table, unchecked against the DNA. TRBV21-1 is a pseudogene. The CDR3 has 15 amino acids. This CDR3 reads CASSGTSSWQETQYF. Written as DNA, the CDR3 is TGTGCCAGCTCCGGTACTAGCTCGTGGCAAGAGACCCAGTACTTC.

The chain couples TRBV30 to TRBJ2-5; D is undetermined. Germline V gene data show CDR1 as GTSNPN and CDR2 as SVGIG (reference sequence). V shed 3 bases and J shed 5 bases, with 16 bases lying between them. The CDR3 length is 14 residues. CDR3 region: CAWSPTSIYETQYF. In DNA, the CDR3 is TGTGCCTGGAGCCCCACTTCTATTTATGAGACCCAGTACTTC.

The chain carries TRBV5-1 and TRBJ2-1; possibly TRBD1 for D (5 bases). This CDR3 region has 16 residues. V lost 0 bases to trimming and J lost 6 bases, with 16 bases between them. Germline CDR1 SGHRS, CDR2 YFSETQ. CDR3 loop: CASSLVAGILSNEQFF. CDR3 nucleotide sequence: TGCGCCAGCAGCTTGGTCGCAGGGATCCTCTCCAATGAGCAGTTCTTC.

There are a few counts of this clone. This chain connects TRBV30 to TRBJ1-1; no clear D gene. Germline assignment: CDR1 GTSNPN and CDR2 SVGIG (reference sequence). Trimming left V 2 bases short and J 5 bases short, with 6 bases between. The CDR3 has 11 amino acids. CDR3 in DNA: TGTGCCTGGAGTTTCAGTACTGAAGCTTTCTTT. Translated: CAWSFSTEAFF.

This clone has just a few counts. This chain uses TRBV2 with TRBJ2-2; D may correspond to TRBD1 or TRBD2 (5 bases each). The V and J ends lost 6 bases and 6 bases respectively, with 14 bases between them. CDR3 length equals 14 residues. From germline, CDR1 is SNHLY and CDR2 FYNNEI. The CDR3 is CASRQVNGAGELFF. CDR3 DNA sequence: TGTGCCAGCAGACAGGTCAACGGGGCCGGGGAGCTGTTTTTT.

CDR3 region: CASSPSSGSSSEQFF. CDR3 coding DNA: TGTGCCAGCTCACCATCGAGCGGGAGCAGTAGTGAGCAGTTCTTC. This chain connects TRBV18 to TRBJ2-1; 8 bases match TRBD2. The CDR3 contains 15 residues. Per germline, CDR1 KGHSH and CDR2 LQKENI. J was trimmed by 9 bases and V by 2 bases; bases with no gene match: 9.

This rearrangement joins TRBV7-6 to TRBJ2-5; D is perhaps TRBD1 (5 bases). The V and J ends lost 1 base and 4 bases respectively, with 19 bases between them. The CDR3 totals 17 residues. Looked up from germline, CDR1 is SGHVS and CDR2 is FNYEAQ. For the CDR3, the DNA is TGTGCCAGCAGCTTAGGCAGGGTAGGGTTTTCGCGAGAGACCCAGTACTTC. This gives the protein CASSLGRVGFSRETQYF.

The chain carries TRBV5-1 and TRBJ1-4; D remains ambiguous. V was shortened by 0 bases and J by 10 bases, with 16 bases between the two germline ends. Germline assignment: CDR1 SGHRS and CDR2 YFSETQ. The CDR3 sequence is 15 residues long. The CDR3 DNA reads TGCGCCAGCAGCTTGGCCTCGGGAGTTAGAGGAAAACTGTTTTTT. As protein: CASSLASGVRGKLFF.

The gene calls are TRBV7-3 and TRBJ2-6; D gene unclear. V lost 6 bases, J lost 13 bases, and 10 bases lay in between. The CDR3 covers 11 residues. Germline-derived CDR1 and CDR2 are SGHTA and FQGTGA. This CDR3 reads CASRPEEVLTF. The CDR3, as DNA: TGTGCCAGCAGGCCGGAAGAGGTCCTGACTTTC. The entire variable domain, with the rest obtained from reference TRBV7-3 and TRBJ2-6, is as follows: GAGVSQTPSNKVTEKGKYVELRCDPISGHTALYWYRQSLGQGPEFLIYFQGTGAADDSGLPNDRFFAVRPEGSVSTLKIQRTERGDSAVYLCASRPEEVLTFGAGSRLTVL.

The CDR3 region is CASSYMDTNTEAFF. The CDR3 nucleotides read TGTGCCAGCAGTTACATGGACACGAACACTGAAGCTTTCTTT. The J gene is TRBJ1-1, the V gene TRBV6-5; D may be TRBD1 (5 bases). Trimming shortened V by 2 bases and J by 1 base, and 8 bases separated the two germline ends. The CDR3 length is 14 residues. Germline lookup yields CDR1 MNHEY and CDR2 SVGAGI.

A single count supports this clone. Compared with germline, one end of the junction differs, possibly owing to a read error. CDR3 in amino acids: CASSSSLSGANVLTF. CDR3 sequence (DNA): TGTGCTAGCAGCTCTAGCCTCTCTGGGGCCAACGTCCTGACTTTC. The rearrangement joins TRBV7-7 to TRBJ2-6; D possibly corresponds to TRBD2 (5 bases). The CDR3 has 15 residues. Germline CDR1 is SSHAT and CDR2 is FNYEAQ (reference sequence).

This chain joins TRBV7-9 and TRBJ2-1; D might be TRBD2 (5 bases). The CDR3 spans 14 residues. In germline, CDR1 is SEHNR, CDR2 FQNEAQ (reference sequence). V was clipped by 4 bases and J by 3 bases, with 10 bases between them. CDR3 bases: TGTGCCAGCAGCTCAGGAGCGGTCTACAATGAGCAGTTCTTC. It encodes CASSSGAVYNEQFF.

This rearrangement joins TRBV16 to TRBJ2-1; D gene ambiguous. There are 12 residues in the CDR3. The ends were cut back, 0 bases at V and 8 bases at J, with 5 bases in the middle. Germline values: CDR1 KGHSY, CDR2 FQNENV. The CDR3 sequence is CASSQSFDEQFF. In DNA form, the CDR3 reads TGTGCCAGCAGCCAATCCTTTGATGAGCAGTTCTTC.

V usage is TRBV4-1 and J usage is TRBJ1-4, with D perhaps TRBD1 (5 bases). Trimming shortened V by 0 bases and J by 8 bases, and 19 bases separated the two germline ends. CDR1 is MGHRA and CDR2 is YSYEKL in the germline V gene. The length of the CDR3 is 17 residues. The CDR3 sequence: CASSQEGRAGLSEKLFF. The CDR3 DNA sequence: TGCGCCAGCAGCCAAGAAGGACGGGCAGGGCTGTCCGAAAAACTGTTTTTT.

The chain joins TRBV7-6 to TRBJ2-1, with 7 bases aligning to TRBD2. Germline V gene sequence: CDR1 SGHVS, CDR2 FNYEAQ. Trimming cost V 3 bases and J 8 bases; bases outside gene matches: 13. The CDR3 consists of 16 residues. The CDR3 loop reads CASSFGTLGREYEQFF. DNA of the CDR3: TGTGCCAGCAGCTTCGGGACCTTGGGGCGGGAGTATGAGCAGTTCTTC.

This chain connects TRBV6-1 to TRBJ1-5; 9 bases are shared with TRBD1. J lost 2 bases, V lost 2 bases, and 7 bases had no gene match. This CDR3 region has 17 residues. Germline V lookup: CDR1 MNHNS, CDR2 SASEGT. The CDR3 spells CASSETGTGRGNQPQHF. Written as DNA, the CDR3 is TGTGCCAGCAGTGAAACAGGGACAGGGCGTGGCAATCAGCCCCAGCATTTT.